The 18 T cell receptor beta chains reported below all come from one sample, sequenced in a study of naive and memory T cell subsets. Both TRBC1 and TRBC2 were covered by a beta constant-region primer of two equimolar oligonucleotides. Ligated cDNA was amplified by four rounds of PCR with nested alpha and beta constant-region primers and SP2. TCRdb used MiXCR to reprocess the UMI-ligation and nested PCR reads, holding one entry per CDR3 protein. The top ten hold approximately 22% of the sample, which has about 23,000 distinct CDR3 sequences, roughly 9.1% seen once. The sample taken for sequencing was central memory CD8+ T cells from blood. Receptors were obtained from a human donor in good health.

This clonotype is medium-sized (0.01 to 0.1%) by share. The V and J genes are TRBV10-3 and TRBJ2-7; D unresolved. Trimming removed 5 bases at V and 1 base at J, with 9 bases between. Germline V gives CDR1 ENHRY, CDR2 SYGVKD. The CDR3 consists of 13 residues. CDR3 amino acids: CAISTDGSYEQYF. CDR3 sequence (DNA): TGTGCCATCAGTACGGACGGATCCTACGAGCAGTACTTC.

This clonotype was observed at least ten times. V usage is TRBV6-2 or TRBV6-3 and J usage is TRBJ2-1; 9 nucleotides align to TRBD1. Germline V gene lookup returns CDR1 MNHEY and CDR2 SVGEGT. This CDR3 comprises 15 residues. Losses at the gene ends were 7 bases for V and 0 bases for J; bases not matched to a gene: 4. The CDR3 nucleotides read TGTGCCAGCACCTCACAGGGGGCCTCCTACAATGAGCAGTTCTTC. This codes for CASTSQGASYNEQFF.

The chain joins TRBV11-2 to TRBJ2-1; D call uncertain. The CDR3 runs to 13 residues. Trimming stripped 2 bases from V and 8 bases from J, with 10 bases between. Germline assignment: CDR1 SGHAT and CDR2 FQNNGV. CDR3 coding DNA: TGTGCCAGCAGCTTATGGCCGGTCTATGAGCAGTTCTTC. It specifies CASSLWPVYEQFF.

This sequence joins TRBV7-9 and TRBJ1-2, with 7 positions matching TRBD1. Germline lookup yields CDR1 SEHNR and CDR2 FQNEAQ (reference sequence). Trimming cost V 8 bases and J 4 bases; bases outside gene matches: 7. The CDR3 contains 13 residues. The CDR3 here is CASVQGGRYGYTF. The CDR3 DNA sequence: TGTGCCAGCGTCCAGGGGGGCCGCTATGGCTACACCTTC.

This clonotype was detected many times. J is TRBJ2-1 and V is TRBV7-8; D possibly corresponds to TRBD2 (5 bases). This CDR3 is 15 amino acids long. Per germline, CDR1 SGHVS and CDR2 FQNEAQ. Trimming took off 2 bases at V and 2 bases at J, with 10 bases between the two ends. CDR3 coding DNA: TGTGCCAGCAGCTTACGAGGGCCCCCCTACAATGAGCAGTTCTTC. It encodes CASSLRGPPYNEQFF.

This clonotype was counted at least ten times. The V and J genes are TRBV27 and TRBJ2-5, with TRBD1 identical over 11 bases. Per germline, CDR1 MNHEY and CDR2 SMNVEV (reference sequence). Unmatched junction bases numbered 8, after V lost 4 bases and J lost 4 bases. There are 16 residues in the CDR3. The CDR3 loop is CASSSSDRGRVETQYF. In DNA form, the CDR3 reads TGTGCCAGCAGTTCCTCGGACAGGGGGCGGGTAGAGACCCAGTACTTC.

The rearrangement links TRBV6-4 to TRBJ1-2, with 7 bases aligning to TRBD1. The V gene end was trimmed by 0 bases and the J gene end by 4 bases; junction bases not matched to a gene: 5. The CDR3 extends over 15 amino acids. Germline loops: CDR1 MRHNA, CDR2 SNTAGT. In DNA form, the CDR3 reads TGTGCCAGCAGTGACTCGTCACAGGGGACCTATGGCTACACCTTC. Residues: CASSDSSQGTYGYTF.

The chain couples TRBV20-1 to TRBJ2-1; maybe TRBD2 (7 bases). The V gene lost 0 bases and the J gene lost 6 bases, with 30 bases spanning the gap. The CDR3 sequence is 20 residues long. The germline V gene has CDR1 DFQATT and CDR2 SNEGSKA (reference sequence). CDR3 bases: TGCAGTGCTAGAGATCTTTCTAGCGGCCATAGGGGGGGGGGGCCCAATGAGCAGTTCTTC. Translating it yields CSARDLSSGHRGGGPNEQFF.

This clonotype was observed at least ten times. The V call is TRBV6-2 or TRBV6-3, the J call TRBJ2-6, with a tentative D call TRBD2 (5 bases). The CDR3 loop spans 15 amino acids. Per the germline V gene, CDR1 is MNHEY and CDR2 is SVGEGT. V lost 2 bases and J 1 base, leaving 6 bases between the germline ends. CDR3 region: CASSYRGSGANVLTF. In nucleotides, the CDR3 is TGTGCCAGCAGTTACCGCGGGTCTGGGGCCAACGTCCTGACTTTC.

This clonotype showed up just a few times. The chain is built from TRBV12-3 or TRBV12-4 and TRBJ2-3, with a possible D match to TRBD1 (5 bases). The CDR3 spans 14 residues. V gave up 3 bases and J gave up 6 bases, with 13 bases separating them. DNA of the CDR3: TGTGCCAGCAGTTTGGCAGGGTGGGCGGATACGCAGTATTTT. As protein: CASSLAGWADTQYF.

This clonotype was seen many times. The chain joins TRBV12-3 or TRBV12-4 to TRBJ2-7; D gene ambiguous. CDR3 length: 11 residues. Trimming removed 6 bases at V and 0 bases at J, with 3 bases between. The DNA of the CDR3 is TGTGCCAGCAGGGTCTCCTACGAGCAGTACTTC. Translated, it gives CASRVSYEQYF.

This sequence joins TRBV4-3 and TRBJ2-5, with D hard to call. The CDR3 is 14 amino acids. V was trimmed by 0 bases and J by 3 bases, leaving 8 bases between them. Germline CDR1 reads LGHNA; CDR2 reads YSLEER. CDR3 in DNA: TGCGCCAGCAGCCAAGATTGTGGGGAAGAGACCCAGTACTTC. It encodes CASSQDCGEETQYF.

Relative to its sample, this clonotype is large. V gene TRBV6-4 combines with J gene TRBJ1-1; D is undetermined. Trimming removed 3 bases from V and 1 base from J, with 6 bases in between. The germline CDR1 and CDR2 sequences are MRHNA and SNTAGT. The CDR3 extends over 13 amino acids. The CDR3 protein is CASSEKGNTEAFF. DNA for the CDR3: TGTGCCAGCAGTGAAAAGGGGAACACTGAAGCTTTCTTT.

This clonotype has more than one count but fewer than ten. The chain uses TRBV20-1 and TRBJ1-1, with no clear D. Trimming removed 6 bases from V and 3 bases from J, with 17 bases in between. There are 14 residues in the CDR3. CDR1 is DFQATT and CDR2 is SNEGSKA in the germline V gene (reference sequence). The CDR3 nucleotides read TGCAGTGCCAAACCACCAGGCAGGCACACTGAAGCTTTCTTT. It is translated as CSAKPPGRHTEAFF.

The CDR3 region has the DNA TGTGCCAGCAGCTTCCCGGAATTTTACGAGCAGTACTTC. Protein product: CASSFPEFYEQYF. V is TRBV5-6 and J is TRBJ2-7; D is undetermined. CDR3 length: 13 amino acids. Germline V gene sequence: CDR1 SGHDT, CDR2 YYEEEE. V lost 2 bases and J lost 4, with 10 bases in between.

This clonotype was detected a few times. The chain combines TRBV11-2 with TRBJ2-1; D gene uncertain. Germline CDR1 SGHAT, CDR2 FQNNGV. Trimming removed 6 bases at V and 6 bases at J, with 9 bases between. The CDR3 totals 12 residues. CDR3 coding DNA: TGTGCCAGCAGGCGACTGAGCAATGAGCAGTTCTTC. It encodes CASRRLSNEQFF.

Ten or more counts support this clonotype. V gene TRBV12-3 or TRBV12-4 combines with J gene TRBJ1-2; D remains unclear. V lost 3 bases and J lost 4, with 9 bases in between. The CDR3 covers 13 residues. For the CDR3, the DNA is TGTGCCAGCAGTTTCGAAGGGATCTATGGCTACACCTTC. It yields the protein CASSFEGIYGYTF.

The rearrangement links TRBV5-1 to TRBJ2-7; tentatively, D is TRBD1 (6 bases). Germline assignment: CDR1 SGHRS and CDR2 YFSETQ. Trimming left V 4 bases short and J 2 bases short, with 16 bases between. The CDR3 covers 15 residues. The CDR3 DNA reads as TGCGCCAGCAGCATAACGTCAGGGGCCACCTACGAGCAGTACTTC. It translates to CASSITSGATYEQYF. Complete variable domain (other parts from reference TRBV5-1 and TRBJ2-7): KAGVTQTPRYLIKTRGQQVTLSCSPISGHRSVSWYQQTPGQGLQFLFEYFSETQRNKGNFPGRFSGRQFSNSRSEMNVSTLELGDSALYLCASSITSGATYEQYFGPGTRLTVT.